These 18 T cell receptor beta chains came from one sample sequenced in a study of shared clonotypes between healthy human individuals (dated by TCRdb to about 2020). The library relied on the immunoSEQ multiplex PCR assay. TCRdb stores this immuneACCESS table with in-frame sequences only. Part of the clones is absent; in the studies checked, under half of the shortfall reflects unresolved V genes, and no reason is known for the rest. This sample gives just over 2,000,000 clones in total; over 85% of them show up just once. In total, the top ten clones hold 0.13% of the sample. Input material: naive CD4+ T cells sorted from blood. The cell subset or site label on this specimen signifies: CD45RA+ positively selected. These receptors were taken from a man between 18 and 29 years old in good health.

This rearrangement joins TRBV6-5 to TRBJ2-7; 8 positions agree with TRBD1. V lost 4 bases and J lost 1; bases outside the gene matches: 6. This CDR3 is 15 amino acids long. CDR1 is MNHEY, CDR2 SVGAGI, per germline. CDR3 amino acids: CASSFGQGQSYEQYF. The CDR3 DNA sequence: TGTGCCAGCAGTTTCGGACAGGGACAGTCCTACGAGCAGTACTTC.

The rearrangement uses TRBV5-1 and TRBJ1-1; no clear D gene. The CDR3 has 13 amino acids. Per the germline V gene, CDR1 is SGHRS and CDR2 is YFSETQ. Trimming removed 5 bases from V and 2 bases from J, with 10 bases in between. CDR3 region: CASRVQPNTEAFF. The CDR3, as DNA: TGCGCCAGCAGAGTTCAGCCTAACACTGAAGCTTTCTTT.

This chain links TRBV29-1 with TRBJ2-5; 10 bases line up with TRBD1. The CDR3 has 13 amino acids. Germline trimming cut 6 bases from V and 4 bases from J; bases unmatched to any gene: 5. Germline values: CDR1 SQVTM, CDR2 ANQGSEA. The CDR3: CSVGQGPGETQYF. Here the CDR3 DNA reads TGCAGCGTGGGACAGGGGCCGGGAGAGACCCAGTACTTC.

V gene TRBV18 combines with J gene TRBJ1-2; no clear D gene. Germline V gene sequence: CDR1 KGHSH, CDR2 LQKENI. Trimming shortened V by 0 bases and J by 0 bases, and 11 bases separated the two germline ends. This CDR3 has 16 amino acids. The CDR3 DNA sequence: TGTGCCAGCTCACCACCGGTACCCGGGGCTAACTATGGCTACACCTTC. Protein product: CASSPPVPGANYGYTF.

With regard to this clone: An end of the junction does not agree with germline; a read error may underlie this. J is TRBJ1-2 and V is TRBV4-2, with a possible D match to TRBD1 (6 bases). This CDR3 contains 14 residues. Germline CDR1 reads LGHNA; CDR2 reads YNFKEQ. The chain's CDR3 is CACSLTGNGYGYTF. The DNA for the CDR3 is TGTGCCTGCAGCCTTACAGGGAACGGCTATGGCTACACCTTC.

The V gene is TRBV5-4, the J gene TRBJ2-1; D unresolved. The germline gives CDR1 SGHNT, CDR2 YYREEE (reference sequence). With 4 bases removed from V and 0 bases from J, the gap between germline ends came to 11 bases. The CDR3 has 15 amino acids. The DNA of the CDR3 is TGTGCCAGCAGCACCCGACTCGCCTCCTACAATGAGCAGTTCTTC. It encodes CASSTRLASYNEQFF.

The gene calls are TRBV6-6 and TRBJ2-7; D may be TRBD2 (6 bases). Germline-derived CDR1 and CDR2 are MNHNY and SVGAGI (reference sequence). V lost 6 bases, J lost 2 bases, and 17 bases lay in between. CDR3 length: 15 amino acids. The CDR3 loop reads CASRAAGSNAYEQYF. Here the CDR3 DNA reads TGTGCCAGCAGGGCCGCGGGAAGTAACGCCTACGAGCAGTACTTC.

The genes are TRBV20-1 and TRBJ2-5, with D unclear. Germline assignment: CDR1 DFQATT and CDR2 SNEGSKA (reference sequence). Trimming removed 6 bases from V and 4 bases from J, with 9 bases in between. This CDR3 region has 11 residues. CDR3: CSAKFGETQYF. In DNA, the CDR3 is TGCAGTGCCAAATTCGGAGAGACCCAGTACTTC.

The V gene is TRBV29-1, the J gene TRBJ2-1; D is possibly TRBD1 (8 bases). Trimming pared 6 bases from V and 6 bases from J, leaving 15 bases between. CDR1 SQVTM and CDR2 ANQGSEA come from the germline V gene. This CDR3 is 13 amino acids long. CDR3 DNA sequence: TGCAGCGTCGGGGGGACAGGTCGCAATGAGCAGTTCTTC. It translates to CSVGGTGRNEQFF.

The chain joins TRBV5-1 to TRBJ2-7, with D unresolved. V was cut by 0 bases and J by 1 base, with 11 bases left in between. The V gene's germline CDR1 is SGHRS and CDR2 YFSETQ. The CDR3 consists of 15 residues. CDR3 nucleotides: TGCGCCAGCAGCTTGGCTCCGGGTTTGTCCTACGAGCAGTACTTC. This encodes CASSLAPGLSYEQYF.

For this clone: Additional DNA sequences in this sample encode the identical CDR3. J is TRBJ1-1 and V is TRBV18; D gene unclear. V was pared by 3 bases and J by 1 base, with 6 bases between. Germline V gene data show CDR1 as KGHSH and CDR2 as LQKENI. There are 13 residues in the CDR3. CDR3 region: CASSPQANTEAFF. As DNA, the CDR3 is TGTGCCAGCTCACCCCAGGCGAACACTGAAGCTTTCTTT.

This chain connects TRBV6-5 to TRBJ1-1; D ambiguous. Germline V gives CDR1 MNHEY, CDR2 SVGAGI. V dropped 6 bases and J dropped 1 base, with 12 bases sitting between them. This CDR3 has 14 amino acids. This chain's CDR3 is CASRPGKTNTEAFF. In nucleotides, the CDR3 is TGTGCCAGCAGACCCGGGAAGACGAACACTGAAGCTTTCTTT.

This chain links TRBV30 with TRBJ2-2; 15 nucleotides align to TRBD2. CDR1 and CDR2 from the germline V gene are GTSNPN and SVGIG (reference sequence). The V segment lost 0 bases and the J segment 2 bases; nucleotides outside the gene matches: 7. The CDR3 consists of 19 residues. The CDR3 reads CAWSVYRTSGRANTGELFF. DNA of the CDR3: TGTGCCTGGAGTGTATATAGGACTAGCGGGAGGGCCAACACCGGGGAGCTGTTTTTT.

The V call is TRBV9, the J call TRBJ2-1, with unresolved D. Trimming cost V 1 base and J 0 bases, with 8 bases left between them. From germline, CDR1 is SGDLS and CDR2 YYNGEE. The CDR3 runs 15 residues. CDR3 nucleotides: TGTGCCAGCAGCGTATTGAGCCACTCCTACAATGAGCAGTTCTTC. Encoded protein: CASSVLSHSYNEQFF.

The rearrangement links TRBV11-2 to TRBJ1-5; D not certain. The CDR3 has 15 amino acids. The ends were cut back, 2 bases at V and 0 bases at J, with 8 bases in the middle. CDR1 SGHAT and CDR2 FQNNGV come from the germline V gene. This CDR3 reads CASSLTAYSNQPQHF. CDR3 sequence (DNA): TGTGCCAGCAGCTTAACGGCTTATAGCAATCAGCCCCAGCATTTT.

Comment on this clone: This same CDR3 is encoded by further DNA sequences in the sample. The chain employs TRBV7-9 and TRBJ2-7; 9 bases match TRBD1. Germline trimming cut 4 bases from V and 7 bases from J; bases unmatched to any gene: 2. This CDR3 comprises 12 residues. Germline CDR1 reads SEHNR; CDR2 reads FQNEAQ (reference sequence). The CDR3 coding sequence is TGTGCCAGCAGCTCGGGACAGGGAGAGCAGTACTTC. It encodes CASSSGQGEQYF.

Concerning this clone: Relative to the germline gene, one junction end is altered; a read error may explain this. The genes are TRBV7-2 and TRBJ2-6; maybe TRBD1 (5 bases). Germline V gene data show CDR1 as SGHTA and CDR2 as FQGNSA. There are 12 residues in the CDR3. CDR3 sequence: CASSLDGAGQGF. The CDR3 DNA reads TGTGCCAGCAGCTTAGATGGCGCAGGCCAGGGTTTC.

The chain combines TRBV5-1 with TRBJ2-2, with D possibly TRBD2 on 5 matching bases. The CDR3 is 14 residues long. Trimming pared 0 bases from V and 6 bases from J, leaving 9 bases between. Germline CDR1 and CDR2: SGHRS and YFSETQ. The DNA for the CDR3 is TGCGCCAGCAGCTTGGCTTCGGGGTCCGGGGAGCTGTTTTTT. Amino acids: CASSLASGSGELFF.